Below, 9 T cell receptor beta chains from the same sample are listed, as sequenced in a study of tumor-infiltrating lymphocytes in primary liver carcinoma. With roughly 540 ng total RNA as template and a constant-region primer, TCR beta cDNA was made. What produced the TCR beta libraries was three nested multiplex PCR rounds using slightly modified ARM-PCR. Running about 11 cycles apiece, the first two PCR rounds relied on TRBV1-TRBV30 forward primers together with a C-beta reverse primer. Using its own MiXCR run on the multiplex PCR reads, TCRdb lists one record per CDR3 protein. In the table there are around 88,000 distinct CDR3 sequences, 55% to 75% of which are singletons. DNA and RNA were both co-extracted from around 20-30 mg of bulk tissue that had not been sorted. Source material: tumor-adjacent normal liver tissue. Receptors originate from a man aged 40-49 years with primary liver carcinoma and hepatitis B virus infection.

Comments on this clonotype: A much larger clonotype is one base distant, so this may be a read error. The genes are TRBV5-1 and TRBJ2-1; D is uncertain. Per germline, CDR1 SGHRS and CDR2 YFSETQ. Trimming left V 5 bases short and J 5 bases short, with 11 bases between. The length of the CDR3 is 13 residues. This chain's CDR3 is CASSSLMNNEQFF. CDR3 coding DNA: TGCGCCAGCAGTTCCCTCATGAACAATGAGCAGTTCTTC. Full variable domain (missing parts from reference TRBV5-1 and TRBJ2-1): KAGVTQTPRYLIKTRGQQVTLSCSPISGHRSVSWYQQTPGQGLQFLFEYFSETQRNKGNFPGRFSGRQFSNSRSEMNVSTLELGDSALYLCASSSLMNNEQFFGPGTRLTVL.

The chain links TRBV11-2 to TRBJ2-7; D remains ambiguous. Per the germline V gene, CDR1 is SGHAT and CDR2 is FQNNGV. The CDR3 runs to 15 residues. V shed 6 bases and J shed 1 base, with 16 bases lying between them. The CDR3 reads CASSLFVGISYEQYF. The DNA of the CDR3 is TGTGCCAGCAGTCTATTCGTGGGAATATCCTACGAGCAGTACTTC.

This clonotype occurred many times. V is TRBV7-8 and J is TRBJ1-5; D unresolved. There are 14 residues in the CDR3. Germline CDR1 is SGHVS and CDR2 is FQNEAQ. The V and J ends lost 5 bases and 4 bases respectively, with 12 bases between them. The CDR3, as DNA: TGTGCCAGCAGCCCTGAGGTAGATAATCAGCCCCAGCATTTT. It translates to CASSPEVDNQPQHF.

This clonotype has more than one count but fewer than ten. This chain connects TRBV4-1 to TRBJ2-7, with no clear D. Germline V CDR1 and CDR2: MGHRA, YSYEKL. The CDR3 loop spans 15 amino acids. The CDR3: CTNSQDPRPAYEQYF. CDR3 sequence (DNA): TGCACCAACAGCCAAGATCCGAGGCCCGCCTACGAGCAGTACTTC.

Of note for this clonotype: A much larger clone differs by one base, so this may be a read error. V usage is TRBV2 and J usage is TRBJ2-1; D is uncertain. The length of the CDR3 is 12 residues. Germline loops: CDR1 SNHLY, CDR2 FYNNEI. This chain's CDR3 is CASTISHNEQFF. CDR3 nucleotides: TGTGCCAGCACGATCTCCCACAATGAGCAGTTCTTC.

This clonotype appeared many times. The chain has TRBV7-8 and TRBJ1-4, with D tentatively TRBD1 (5 bases). CDR3 size: 14 residues. CDR1 and CDR2 (germline): SGHVS, FQNEAQ. V was clipped by 5 bases and J by 6 bases, with 13 bases between them. CDR3 coding DNA: TGTGCCAGCAGCGCCATGGGGGGTCATGAAAAACTGTTTTTT. It translates to CASSAMGGHEKLFF.

This clonotype was seen only a few times. V gene TRBV28 combines with J gene TRBJ2-1; TRBD2 matches 8 bases. The J segment lost 2 bases and the V segment lost 6 bases, leaving 6 bases of the junction unmatched. The V gene's germline CDR1 is MDHEN and CDR2 SYDVKM. CDR3 length: 15 amino acids. CDR3 region: CASSKGGLAYNEQFF. CDR3 coding DNA: TGTGCCAGCAGCAAAGGGGGACTAGCCTACAATGAGCAGTTCTTC.

This chain joins TRBV13 and TRBJ2-2; 12 bases fit TRBD2. This CDR3 region has 18 residues. Germline trimming cut 6 bases from V and 7 bases from J; bases unmatched to any gene: 15. Germline lookup yields CDR1 PRHDT and CDR2 FYEKMQ (reference sequence). CDR3 DNA sequence: TGTGCCAGCAGTTTACTGCGGCTAGCGGGAGGGCCTAACGGGGAGCTGTTTTTT. The encoded protein is CASSLLRLAGGPNGELFF.

Note on this clonotype: One base away lies a much larger clone, so this may be a sequencing read error. The chain is built from TRBV12-3 or TRBV12-4 and TRBJ2-7, with 9 bases identical to TRBD1. CDR3 size: 14 residues. DNA of the CDR3: TGTGTCAGCAGTATACTTGCGACAGGGGGCGAGCAGTACTTC. Translating it yields CVSSILATGGEQYF.